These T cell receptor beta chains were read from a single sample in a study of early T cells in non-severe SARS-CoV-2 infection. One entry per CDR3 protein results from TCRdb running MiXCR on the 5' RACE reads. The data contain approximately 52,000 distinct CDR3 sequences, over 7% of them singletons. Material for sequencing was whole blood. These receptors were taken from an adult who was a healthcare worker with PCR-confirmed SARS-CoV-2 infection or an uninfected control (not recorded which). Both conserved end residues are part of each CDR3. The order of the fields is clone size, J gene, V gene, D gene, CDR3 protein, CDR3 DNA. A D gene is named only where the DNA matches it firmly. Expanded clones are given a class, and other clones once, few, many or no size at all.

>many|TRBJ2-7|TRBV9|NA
CASSVDGTPGGEQYF
TGTGCCAGCAGCGTGGACGGGACACCCGGGGGCGAGCAGTACTTC
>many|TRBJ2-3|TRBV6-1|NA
CASSAKRNVGTPRGTDTQYF
TGTGCCAGCAGTGCCAAGAGGAACGTGGGGACCCCTCGAGGGACAGATACGCAGTATTTT
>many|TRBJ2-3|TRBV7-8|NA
CASSLEGVGGTDTQYF
TGTGCCAGCAGCTTAGAGGGGGTAGGGGGAACAGATACGCAGTATTTT
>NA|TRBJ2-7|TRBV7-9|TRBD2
CASSPRTSGNYEQYF
TGTGCCAGCAGCCCCAGGACTAGCGGGAATTACGAGCAGTACTTC
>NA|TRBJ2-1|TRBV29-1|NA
CSVDVLGRPNEQFF
TGCAGCGTTGACGTGCTAGGAAGGCCAAATGAGCAGTTCTTC
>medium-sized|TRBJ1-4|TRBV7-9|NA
CASSLEKGKLFF
TGTGCCAGCAGCTTAGAGAAGGGGAAACTGTTTTTT
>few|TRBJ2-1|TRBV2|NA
CASSEVGGNEQFF
TGTGCCAGCAGTGAAGTTGGGGGTAATGAGCAGTTCTTC
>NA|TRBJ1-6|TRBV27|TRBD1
CASSWDRVSSPLHF
TGTGCCAGCAGTTGGGACAGGGTGTCTTCACCCCTCCACTTT
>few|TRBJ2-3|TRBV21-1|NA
CASSPPPEGGEKDTQYF
TGTGCCAGCAGCCCCCCGCCCGAGGGGGGAGAGAAAGATACGCAGTATTTT
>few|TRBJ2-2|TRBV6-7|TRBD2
CASNPTSGGAHSGELFF
TGTGCCAGCAACCCGACTAGCGGGGGGGCGCATAGCGGGGAGCTGTTTTTT
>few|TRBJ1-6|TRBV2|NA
CASTPGNSPLHF
TGTGCCAGCACCCCCGGAAATTCACCCCTCCACTTT
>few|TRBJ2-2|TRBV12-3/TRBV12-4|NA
CASKGLWTKTGELFF
TGTGCCAGCAAAGGCTTATGGACAAAAACCGGGGAGCTGTTTTTT
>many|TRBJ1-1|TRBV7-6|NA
CASSPRTLNTEAFF
TGTGCCAGCAGCCCGAGGACCTTGAACACTGAAGCTTTCTTT
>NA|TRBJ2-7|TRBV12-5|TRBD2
CASGSPGTSYEQYF
TGTGCTAGTGGTTCACCCGGGACTAGCTACGAGCAGTACTTC
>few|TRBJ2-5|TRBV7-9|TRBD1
CASSLGGQFSETQYF
TGTGCCAGCAGCTTAGGGGGACAGTTCTCAGAGACCCAGTACTTC
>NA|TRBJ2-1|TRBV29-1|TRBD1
CSGTGNPYNEQFF
TGCAGCGGGACAGGGAATCCCTACAATGAGCAGTTCTTC
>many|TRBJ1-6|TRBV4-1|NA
CASSQGRPNSPLHF
TGCGCCAGCAGCCAGGGACGGCCTAATTCACCCCTCCACTTT